This TCR beta chain was identified in a study of blood T cell repertoires in COVID-19. Looking at the study overall: Donors in the United States, Italy and Spain gave samples during acute or convalescent COVID-19.

Participants spanned ages about 18 to 90 years and resided in some 22 US areas. Clones were read by immunoSEQ multiplex PCR, and TCRdb kept only the in-frame ones, dropping some. This repertoire shows a few hundred thousand clones, over 75% found once; its top ten account for about 4.2%. The sequence was obtained from a man aged 30-40 years who had recovered from COVID-19. Material for sequencing was PBMCs or T cells enriched from blood (not recorded which).

CDR3 DNA sequence: TGTGCCAGCAGCTCCAGGGGGCGGAACACTGAAGCTTTCTTT. Translation gives CASSSRGRNTEAFF. The J gene is TRBJ1-1, the V gene TRBV7-2; 8 nucleotides match TRBD1. The CDR3 covers 14 residues. The V gene end was trimmed by 4 bases and the J gene end by 1 base; junction bases not matched to a gene: 2. Looked up from germline, CDR1 is SGHTA and CDR2 is FQGNSA.